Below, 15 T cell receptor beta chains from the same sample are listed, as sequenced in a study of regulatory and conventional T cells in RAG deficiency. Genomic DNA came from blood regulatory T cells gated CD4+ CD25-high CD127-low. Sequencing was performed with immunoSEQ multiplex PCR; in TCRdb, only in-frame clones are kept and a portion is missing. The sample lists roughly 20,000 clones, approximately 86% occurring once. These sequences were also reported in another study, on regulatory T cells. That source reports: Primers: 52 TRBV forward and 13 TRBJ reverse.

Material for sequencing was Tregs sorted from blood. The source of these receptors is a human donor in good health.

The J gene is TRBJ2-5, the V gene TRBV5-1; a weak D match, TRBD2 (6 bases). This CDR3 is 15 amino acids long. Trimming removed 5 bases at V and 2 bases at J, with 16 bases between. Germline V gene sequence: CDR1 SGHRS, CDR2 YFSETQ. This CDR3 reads CASRASLANQETQYF. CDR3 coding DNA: TGCGCCAGCAGAGCGAGTCTAGCGAATCAAGAGACCCAGTACTTC. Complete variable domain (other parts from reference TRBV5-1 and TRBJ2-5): KAGVTQTPRYLIKTRGQQVTLSCSPISGHRSVSWYQQTPGQGLQFLFEYFSETQRNKGNFPGRFSGRQFSNSRSEMNVSTLELGDSALYLCASRASLANQETQYFGPGTRLLVL.

The CDR3 region is CASSLTDSSQSRANVLTF. For the CDR3, the DNA is TGTGCCAGCAGCTTGACTGATAGCTCACAAAGTCGGGCCAACGTCCTGACTTTC. This chain connects TRBV7-4 to TRBJ2-6; no reliable D call. V was cut by 3 bases and J by 5 bases, with 20 bases left in between. The germline CDR1 and CDR2 sequences are SGHVT and SQSDAQ. The CDR3 spans 18 residues.

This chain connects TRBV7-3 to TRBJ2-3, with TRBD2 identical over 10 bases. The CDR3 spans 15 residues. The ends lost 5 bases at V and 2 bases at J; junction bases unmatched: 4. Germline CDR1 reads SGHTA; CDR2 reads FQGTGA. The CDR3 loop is CASSLSGGDTDTQYF. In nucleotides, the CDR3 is TGTGCCAGCAGCCTAAGCGGGGGGGACACAGATACGCAGTATTTT.

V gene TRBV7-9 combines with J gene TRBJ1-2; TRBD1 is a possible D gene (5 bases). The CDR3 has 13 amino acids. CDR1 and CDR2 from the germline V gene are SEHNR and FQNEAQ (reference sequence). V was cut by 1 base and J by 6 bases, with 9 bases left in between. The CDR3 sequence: CASSLGRGDGYTF. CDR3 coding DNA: TGTGCCAGCAGCTTAGGAAGAGGGGATGGCTACACCTTC.

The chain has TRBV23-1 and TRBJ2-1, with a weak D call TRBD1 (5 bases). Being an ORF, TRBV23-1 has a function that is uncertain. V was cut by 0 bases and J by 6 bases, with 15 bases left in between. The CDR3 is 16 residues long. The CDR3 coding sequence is TGCGCCAGCAGTCAATCAGGGGTCCTCTGGGGCAATGAGCAGTTCTTC. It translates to CASSQSGVLWGNEQFF.

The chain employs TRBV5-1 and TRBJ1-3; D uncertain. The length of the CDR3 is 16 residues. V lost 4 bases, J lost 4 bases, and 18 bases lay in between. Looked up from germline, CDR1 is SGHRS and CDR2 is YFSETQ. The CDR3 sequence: CASSPDGRITGNTIYF. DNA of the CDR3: TGCGCCAGCAGCCCGGATGGACGGATAACAGGAAACACCATATATTTT.

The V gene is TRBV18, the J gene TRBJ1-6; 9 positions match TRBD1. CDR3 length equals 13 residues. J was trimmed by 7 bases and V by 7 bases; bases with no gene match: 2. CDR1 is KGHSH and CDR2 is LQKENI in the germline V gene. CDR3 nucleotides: TGTGCCAGCTGGACAGGGGTAAATTCACCCCTCCACTTT. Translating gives CASWTGVNSPLHF.

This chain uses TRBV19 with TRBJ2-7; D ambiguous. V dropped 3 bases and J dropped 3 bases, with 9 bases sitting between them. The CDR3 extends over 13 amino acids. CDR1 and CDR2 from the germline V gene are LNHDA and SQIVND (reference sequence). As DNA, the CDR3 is TGTGCCAGTAGTATGACGGGCAGCTACGAGCAGTACTTC. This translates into CASSMTGSYEQYF.

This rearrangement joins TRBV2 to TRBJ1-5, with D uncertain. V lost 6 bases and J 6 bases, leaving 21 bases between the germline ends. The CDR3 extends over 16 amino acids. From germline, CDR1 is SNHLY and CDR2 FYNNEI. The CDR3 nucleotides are TGTGCCAGCAGACGTACTAGAGACAAAACGCGTCAGCCCCAGCATTTT. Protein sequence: CASRRTRDKTRQPQHF.

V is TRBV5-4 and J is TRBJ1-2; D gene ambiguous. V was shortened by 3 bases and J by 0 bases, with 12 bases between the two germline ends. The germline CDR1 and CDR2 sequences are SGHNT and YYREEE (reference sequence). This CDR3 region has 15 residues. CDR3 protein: CASSSDPGANYGYTF. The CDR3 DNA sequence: TGTGCCAGCAGCTCGGATCCCGGGGCTAACTATGGCTACACCTTC. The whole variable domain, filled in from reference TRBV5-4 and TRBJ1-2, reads ETGVTQSPTHLIKTRGQQVTLRCSSQSGHNTVSWYQQALGQGPQFIFQYYREEENGRGNFPPRFSGLQFPNYSSELNVNALELDDSALYLCASSSDPGANYGYTFGSGTRLTVV.

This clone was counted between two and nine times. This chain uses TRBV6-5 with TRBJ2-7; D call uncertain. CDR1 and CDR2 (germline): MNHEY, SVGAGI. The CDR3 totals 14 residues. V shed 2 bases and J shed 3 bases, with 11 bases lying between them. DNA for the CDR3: TGTGCCAGCAGTTACCGGTCAGCTGGCTACGAGCAGTACTTC. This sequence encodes CASSYRSAGYEQYF.

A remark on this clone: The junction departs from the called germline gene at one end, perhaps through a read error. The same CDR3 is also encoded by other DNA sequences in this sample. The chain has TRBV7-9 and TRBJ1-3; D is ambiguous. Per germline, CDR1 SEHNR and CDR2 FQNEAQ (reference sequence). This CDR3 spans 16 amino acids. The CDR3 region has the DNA TGTGCCAGCAGCTATAGTGGGGTACACTCTGGAAACACCATATACTTT. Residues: CASSYSGVHSGNTIYF.

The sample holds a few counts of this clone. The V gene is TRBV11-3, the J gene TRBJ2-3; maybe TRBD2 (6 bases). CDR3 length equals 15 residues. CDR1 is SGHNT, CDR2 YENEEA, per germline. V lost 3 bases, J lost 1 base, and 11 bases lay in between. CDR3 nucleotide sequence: TGTGCCAGCAGCTTGACCGGGACTGGCACAGATACGCAGTATTTT. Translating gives CASSLTGTGTDTQYF.

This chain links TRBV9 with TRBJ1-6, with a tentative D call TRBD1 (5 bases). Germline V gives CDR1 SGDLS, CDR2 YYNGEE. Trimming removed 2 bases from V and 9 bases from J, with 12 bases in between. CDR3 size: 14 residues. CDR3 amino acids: CASSVRDAASPLHF. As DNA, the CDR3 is TGTGCCAGCAGCGTCCGGGACGCCGCTTCACCCCTCCACTTT.

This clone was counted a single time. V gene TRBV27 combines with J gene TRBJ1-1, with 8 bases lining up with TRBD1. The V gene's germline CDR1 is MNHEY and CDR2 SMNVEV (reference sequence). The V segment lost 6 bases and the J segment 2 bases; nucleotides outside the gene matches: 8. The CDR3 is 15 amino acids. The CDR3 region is CASSARGQRNTEAFF. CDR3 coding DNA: TGTGCCAGCAGCGCCAGGGGGCAGCGAAACACTGAAGCTTTCTTT.